The T cell receptor (beta chain) described here comes from a study of T cell repertoires in cytomegalovirus infection (dated by TCRdb to between 2018 and 2021). Study-wide context: Donor HLA type was relevant to the analysis, because carriage of CMV infection together with the matching HLA type was indicated by public TCR beta signatures. On the study overall, not on this receptor specifically: The ex vivo response was dominated by HLA-C-restricted CMV-specific TCR beta clonotypes, which also provided the single most frequent clonotype in two of eight donors. Carriers of CMV infection plus the relevant HLA type were discriminated by the cumulative frequency of public TCR beta family members in the study cohort and in an independent approximately 360-donor cohort.

This clonotype was observed a single time. The target of this receptor is not known. No clone much larger than this one lies a single base away; base qualities are absent. Support from one read is weak. Sequencing was performed on an Illumina HiSeq 1500. TCRdb cleaned the public reads at Q25 with fastp, built clones with MiXCR and kept in-frame beta chains. Every CDR3 protein is listed once, alongside the most common genes and DNA of its rows. A total of a few hundred thousand distinct CDR3 sequences appear in this sample, roughly 13% of them only once. About 8.7% of the sample lies in the top ten. Trimming at the junction amounts to 6 bases on V and 0 bases on J, and the germline ends lie 15 bases apart. The germline V gene (reference sequence) gives CDR1 as LNHDA and CDR2 as SQIVND. The CDR3, from cysteine to phenylalanine, totals 15 residues. Of the read, only the CDR3 DNA is kept; its 45 bases are in frame from base 1.

This TCR came from a human donor in good health (CMV status not recorded). Some clones in this sample may be carry-over from other donors' samples. Recombination joined TRBV19 with TRBJ2-7; the D gene is unclear. Material for sequencing was PBMCs. The CDR3 has the sequence CASRRVAQSSYEQYF. The DNA sequence is TGTGCCAGTAGACGGGTAGCCCAAAGCTCCTACGAGCAGTACTTC.